A single sample is the source of the 25 T cell receptor beta chains below, sequenced in a study of control samples from healthy donors and cancer patients. Clones were read by immunoSEQ multiplex PCR, and TCRdb kept only the in-frame ones, dropping some. Of some 74,000 clones detected, over 90% appear once; the ten largest clones hold under 3.5%. The sample was blood. These receptors were collected from a woman in her twenties or thirties in good health.

The V and J genes are TRBV24-1 and TRBJ2-3; D remains ambiguous. The ends were cut back, 7 bases at V and 0 bases at J, with 16 bases in the middle. CDR1 and CDR2 from the germline V gene are KGHDR and SFDVKD. CDR3 length equals 16 residues. The CDR3 protein is CATRPSTASSTDTQYF. The CDR3 coding sequence is TGTGCCACCAGACCCTCGACGGCATCTAGCACAGATACGCAGTATTTT.

The chain is built from TRBV13 and TRBJ1-3, with D possibly matching TRBD1 (6 bases). The CDR3 length is 16 residues. Germline CDR1 reads PRHDT; CDR2 reads FYEKMQ (reference sequence). V dropped 1 base and J dropped 0 bases, with 10 bases sitting between them. In DNA, the CDR3 is TGTGCCAGCAGCTTAGAAACAGGGCGCTCTGGAAACACCATATATTTT. As protein: CASSLETGRSGNTIYF.

Comment on this clone: One end of the junction is discordant with germline, which a read error may explain. J is TRBJ1-2 and V is TRBV29-1, with D unresolved. The CDR3 runs to 13 residues. The germline V gene encodes CDR1 SQVTM and CDR2 ANQGSEA. CDR3 coding DNA: TGCAGCCTTAATCTCCGGGTCTTTACCCAAATCGGCTTC. Protein product: CSLNLRVFTQIGF.

The J gene is TRBJ2-1, the V gene TRBV2, with 10 bases fitting TRBD1. The ends lost 8 bases at V and 8 bases at J; junction bases unmatched: 12. The germline V gene encodes CDR1 SNHLY and CDR2 FYNNEI. This CDR3 has 15 amino acids. CDR3 in amino acids: CASLQRETGGYEQFF. The CDR3 DNA follows: TGTGCCAGCCTACAGCGAGAGACAGGGGGCTATGAGCAGTTCTTC.

V gene TRBV6-5 combines with J gene TRBJ1-1; D gene unclear. This CDR3 is 14 amino acids long. Per germline, CDR1 MNHEY and CDR2 SVGAGI. The V end lost 6 bases, the J end lost 1 base, and 12 bases lay between the germline ends. The CDR3 DNA follows: TGTGCCAGCAGAGTCAGGACGGGGAACACTGAAGCTTTCTTT. Its protein is CASRVRTGNTEAFF.

This sequence joins TRBV4-1 and TRBJ1-2; D not resolved. Trimming removed 2 bases from V and 5 bases from J, with 12 bases in between. The CDR3 is 14 amino acids. Germline CDR1 is MGHRA and CDR2 is YSYEKL. CDR3 DNA: TGCGCCAGCAGCCAACCCTCTCCAGAATATGGCTACACCTTC. This encodes CASSQPSPEYGYTF.

This clone was counted a single time. The chain employs TRBV4-1 and TRBJ1-5, with 7 bases matching TRBD1. The CDR3 contains 16 residues. With 4 bases clipped from V and 3 bases from J, the junction kept 9 bases outside the gene matches. Germline V CDR1 and CDR2: MGHRA, YSYEKL. CDR3 in DNA: TGCGCCAGCAGCCGCACATCCGGGACAGACAATCAGCCCCAGCATTTT. Its translation: CASSRTSGTDNQPQHF.

V and J are TRBV19 and TRBJ1-2; 10 bases line up with TRBD1. V lost 6 bases and J lost 7; bases outside the gene matches: 5. CDR1 and CDR2 (germline): LNHDA, SQIVND (reference sequence). The length of the CDR3 is 13 residues. The DNA for the CDR3 is TGTGCCAGTAGGACTGGGACAGGGGTTGGCTACACCTTC. Its translation: CASRTGTGVGYTF.

The chain uses TRBV6-2 or TRBV6-3 and TRBJ2-5; 15 bases line up with TRBD2. Looked up from germline, CDR1 is MNHEY and CDR2 is SVGEGT. This CDR3 region has 17 residues. V was pared by 5 bases and J by 5 bases, with 9 bases of the junction left unmatched. CDR3 sequence reads: CASSPGLAGGPRETQYF. The CDR3 nucleotides are TGTGCCAGCAGTCCAGGACTAGCGGGGGGGCCGCGGGAGACCCAGTACTTC.

This clone was seen once. V gene TRBV3-1 (or the pseudogene TRBV3-2) combines with J gene TRBJ1-1; 8 nucleotides line up with TRBD1. V dropped 0 bases and J dropped 1; count of bases not matched to a gene: 1. Looked up from germline, CDR1 is LGHDT and CDR2 is YNNKEL (reference sequence). This CDR3 spans 15 amino acids. The DNA of the CDR3 is TGTGCCAGCAGCCAAGAGGACAGGGAGAACACTGAAGCTTTCTTT. It codes for CASSQEDRENTEAFF.

The chain has TRBV24-1 and TRBJ2-5; perhaps TRBD2 as D (5 bases). CDR1 is KGHDR, CDR2 SFDVKD, per germline. The length of the CDR3 is 15 residues. V dropped 4 bases and J dropped 0 bases, with 11 bases sitting between them. In DNA form, the CDR3 reads TGTGCCACCAGTGACCCCTTCGGGGACCAAGAGACCCAGTACTTC. Translated, it gives CATSDPFGDQETQYF.

The V call is TRBV18, the J call TRBJ1-4, with a possible D match to TRBD1 (6 bases). CDR3 length equals 14 residues. Germline CDR1 is KGHSH and CDR2 is LQKENI. Trimming pared 3 bases from V and 3 bases from J, leaving 8 bases between. CDR3 in amino acids: CASSPGAANEKLFF. For the CDR3, the DNA is TGTGCCAGCTCACCGGGGGCAGCTAATGAAAAACTGTTTTTT.

The V gene is TRBV5-1, the J gene TRBJ1-6; D is perhaps TRBD1 (6 bases). Looked up from germline, CDR1 is SGHRS and CDR2 is YFSETQ. The germline V and J ends were trimmed by 1 base and 7 bases, with 15 bases remaining between them. CDR3 length: 16 amino acids. As DNA, the CDR3 is TGCGCCAGCAGCTTGACCTCAGGGGCCCTAAATTCACCCCTCCACTTT. Amino acid sequence: CASSLTSGALNSPLHF.

This clone was detected once. The chain couples TRBV19 to TRBJ2-1, with D tentatively TRBD1 or TRBD2 (5 bases each). Germline-derived CDR1 and CDR2 are LNHDA and SQIVND (reference sequence). Trimming shortened V by 4 bases and J by 7 bases, and 20 bases separated the two germline ends. The CDR3 is 16 amino acids. CDR3 in amino acids: CASSKSPGPNRNEQFF. The CDR3 coding sequence is TGTGCCAGTAGTAAGAGCCCGGGACCGAATAGGAATGAGCAGTTCTTC.

This clone was counted between two and nine times. The rearrangement joins TRBV24-1 to TRBJ1-2; D possibly corresponds to TRBD1 (6 bases). This CDR3 contains 13 residues. V was trimmed by 2 bases and J by 8 bases, leaving 11 bases between them. Per germline, CDR1 KGHDR and CDR2 SFDVKD. CDR3 DNA: TGTGCCACCAGTGATTCCGTGGGGGCCGGCTACACCTTC. As protein: CATSDSVGAGYTF.

The chain links TRBV7-6 to TRBJ1-2, with 8 bases aligning to TRBD1. Per germline, CDR1 SGHVS and CDR2 FNYEAQ. Trimming removed 0 bases from V and 3 bases from J; junction bases left unmatched: 3. There are 15 residues in the CDR3. CDR3 DNA sequence: TGTGCCAGCAGCTTAGCGGCAGGGGGCGACTATGGCTACACCTTC. It specifies CASSLAAGGDYGYTF.

This clone was seen a single time. The V call is TRBV4-1, the J call TRBJ1-5; D not resolved. Per germline, CDR1 MGHRA and CDR2 YSYEKL. V was pared by 0 bases and J by 2 bases, with 11 bases between. The CDR3 contains 16 residues. The CDR3 loop is CASSQDHDGGNQPQHF. CDR3 nucleotides: TGCGCCAGCAGCCAAGACCATGACGGGGGCAATCAGCCCCAGCATTTT.

The rearrangement links TRBV5-1 to TRBJ1-4; D is undetermined. CDR3 size: 14 residues. Trimming stripped 6 bases from V and 2 bases from J, with 11 bases between. From germline, CDR1 is SGHRS and CDR2 YFSETQ. CDR3 nucleotides: TGCGCCAGCATGTGTAATTGTACTAATGAAAAACTGTTTTTT. Its protein product is CASMCNCTNEKLFF.

The chain joins TRBV7-6 to TRBJ1-1; D not certain. The CDR3 spans 15 residues. The V and J ends lost 3 bases and 0 bases respectively, with 11 bases between them. The V gene's germline CDR1 is SGHVS and CDR2 FNYEAQ. Here the CDR3 DNA reads TGTGCCAGCAGCTTCTTTCCGGAAATGAACACTGAAGCTTTCTTT. Translation gives CASSFFPEMNTEAFF.

J is TRBJ1-5 and V is TRBV4-1, with D perhaps TRBD1 (6 bases). The CDR3 sequence is 15 residues long. Trimming stripped 2 bases from V and 3 bases from J, with 11 bases between. Germline V gene sequence: CDR1 MGHRA, CDR2 YSYEKL. CDR3 amino acids: CASSQSGAVNQPQHF. The CDR3 DNA reads as TGCGCCAGCAGCCAATCAGGGGCCGTCAATCAGCCCCAGCATTTT.

Only one count was recorded for this clone. The chain recombines TRBV5-1 with TRBJ1-5, with D maybe TRBD1 (6 bases). Per the germline V gene, CDR1 is SGHRS and CDR2 is YFSETQ. Trimming removed 2 bases from V and 4 bases from J, with 10 bases in between. This CDR3 has 14 residues. The DNA for the CDR3 is TGCGCCAGCAGCTTCGGGGGCCGTAATCAGCCCCAGCATTTT. Translation: CASSFGGRNQPQHF.

The chain employs TRBV3-1 (or the pseudogene TRBV3-2) and TRBJ1-6; TRBD1 might be the D (5 bases). The CDR3 is made up of 18 amino acids. V lost 3 bases, J lost 5 bases, and 20 bases lay in between. Germline loops: CDR1 LGHDT, CDR2 YNNKEL (reference sequence). This CDR3 is CASSHRKTVMSHNSPLHF. The CDR3 region has the DNA TGTGCCAGCAGCCACCGAAAGACAGTAATGAGCCATAATTCACCCCTCCACTTT.

The chain combines TRBV6-1 with TRBJ1-1; D remains unclear. Per the germline V gene, CDR1 is MNHNS and CDR2 is SASEGT. CDR3 length: 14 residues. V was pared by 1 base and J by 7 bases, with 13 bases between. DNA for the CDR3: TGTGCCAGCAGTGAAGGGTTAGAGGAATTTGAAGCTTTCTTT. It yields the protein CASSEGLEEFEAFF.

The chain uses TRBV5-4 and TRBJ1-1; tentative D call: TRBD1 (6 bases). Trimming removed 6 bases at V and 4 bases at J, with 19 bases between. In germline, CDR1 is SGHNT, CDR2 YYREEE (reference sequence). CDR3 length equals 15 residues. CDR3 DNA: TGTGCCAGCATGGAGACAGGATCCGGCTTCACTGAAGCTTTCTTT. Encoded protein: CASMETGSGFTEAFF.

This chain joins TRBV6-5 and TRBJ1-2, with D perhaps matching TRBD1 (5 bases). Germline CDR1 is MNHEY and CDR2 is SVGAGI. The V end lost 0 bases, the J end lost 2 bases, and 10 bases lay between the germline ends. This CDR3 contains 15 residues. CDR3 residues: CASSYSLGVNYGYTF. CDR3 DNA: TGTGCCAGCAGTTACTCTCTGGGGGTCAACTATGGCTACACCTTC.